This T cell receptor beta chain was retrieved from a study of T cells in Graves' hyperthyroidism and ophthalmopathy. V gave up 2 bases and J gave up 10 bases; unmatched junction bases: 7. This CDR3 has 13 residues. Germline assignment: CDR1 KGHSH and CDR2 LQKENI. The source material, RNA transcripts, was used to amplify TCR beta CDR3 regions. RT-PCR in the first round (using the HTBI primer set) targeted the TCR CDR3. TCRdb redid the calling of the multiplex PCR reads with MiXCR, one entry per CDR3 protein. The sample consists of fewer than 350,000 distinct CDR3 sequences, 15% of them appearing once. This clonotype was detected ten times or more.

The chain links TRBV18 to TRBJ2-5, with 7 bases that match TRBD2. The TCR comes from a woman between 45 and 65 years old with Graves' hyperthyroidism that later progressed to Graves' ophthalmopathy. Sequenced sample: blood. In DNA, the CDR3 is TGTGCCAGCTCACCAACAGTGGGAGGGAACCAGTACTTC. Amino acids: CASSPTVGGNQYF. Full variable domain (outside the CDR3, taken from reference TRBV18 and TRBJ2-5): NAGVMQNPRHLVRRRGQEARLRCSPMKGHSHVYWYRQLPEEGLKFMVYLQKENIIDESGMPKERFSAEFPKEGPSILRIQQVVRGDSAAYFCASSPTVGGNQYFGPGTRLLVL.